This TCR beta chain is from a study of neoadjuvant anti-PD-1 for oral cavity cancer. Across the whole study: Patients mostly received three to four biweekly nivolumab doses at 3 mg/kg before surgery. Patients without progression got a fourth dose around day 43.

The germline gives CDR1 MDHEN, CDR2 SYDVKM. Unmatched junction bases numbered 13, after V lost 11 bases and J lost 9 bases. This CDR3 is built from 13 residues. Profiling relied on immunoSEQ multiplex PCR, and the TCRdb table lists in-frame clones only, not all of them. The top ten clones hold less than 2.5% of a sample with about 15,000 clones, roughly 70% of them seen once. This chain connects TRBV28 to TRBJ1-5; 7 bases are shared with TRBD1. The sequence came from a person aged 35-80 years with oral cavity squamous cell carcinoma. The sample was PBMCs, taken before nivolumab (anti-PD-1) treatment. DNA for the CDR3: TGTGCCGCGCGCAGACAGGGCGCGGGGCCCCAGCATTTT. Protein sequence: CAARRQGAGPQHF.